This T cell receptor (beta chain) was retrieved from a study of blood T cells in healthy people across ages. The use of a sample-barcoded 5' primer and a J-beta primer mix characterized a second PCR of roughly 6 to 11 cycles. TCRdb reprocessed the 5' RACE reads via MiXCR and lists one record per CDR3 protein. The sample carries 650,000 to 800,000 distinct CDR3 sequences, 44% recorded once. The V end lost 5 bases, the J end lost 4 bases, and 19 bases lay between the germline ends. Germline CDR1 SGHVS, CDR2 FQNEAQ. The CDR3 covers 16 residues. The source of this sequence is a man aged 55-75 years in good health. Sequencing used blood. This chain connects TRBV7-8 to TRBJ2-3, with a possible D match to TRBD2 (6 bases). CDR3 in DNA: TGTGCCAGCAGCAAATATCTACGGGGGACCCCAGATACGCAGTATTTT. Amino acid sequence: CASSKYLRGTPDTQYF. Variable domain in full (rest from reference TRBV7-8 and TRBJ2-3): GAGVSQSPRYKVAKRGQDVALRCDPISGHVSLFWYQQALGQGPEFLTYFQNEAQLDKSGLPSDRFFAERPEGSVSTLKIQRTQQEDSAVYLCASSKYLRGTPDTQYFGPGTRLTVL.